One and the same sample provided the 25 T cell receptor beta chains below, sequenced in a study of cytomegalovirus exposure and HLA in healthy donors (dated by TCRdb to 2015 to 2018). The library was generated by the immunoSEQ multiplex PCR assay. For the multiplex PCR, a mixture combining 60 forward primers for TCR Vbeta segments and 13 reverse primers for TCR Jbeta segments was used. Here the immuneACCESS table is served through TCRdb, limited to in-frame sequences with V and J called. Missing clones are a known gap in these copies; in checked studies unresolved V genes cover under half, and the rest lacks a known reason. Within this sample are about 120,000 clones, with 82% of them counted one time only. Of the sample, approximately 10% falls within the top ten clones. The material sequenced was PBMCs. Source of these receptors: a male donor in good health and CMV-seropositive.

V and J are TRBV9 and TRBJ2-3; D gene uncertain. CDR3 size: 16 residues. Trimming shortened V by 3 bases and J by 3 bases, and 17 bases separated the two germline ends. Germline assignment: CDR1 SGDLS and CDR2 YYNGEE. The DNA of the CDR3 is TGTGCCAGCAGCGGTGGATCGGCGGTCTTAACAGATACGCAGTATTTT. This translates into CASSGGSAVLTDTQYF.

V is TRBV5-1 and J is TRBJ2-1, with 11 positions matching TRBD2. Germline CDR1 reads SGHRS; CDR2 reads YFSETQ. The length of the CDR3 is 16 residues. The V segment lost 4 bases and the J segment 3 bases; nucleotides outside the gene matches: 6. CDR3 coding DNA: TGCGCCAGCAGCCGGACGACTAGCGGGGACTACAATGAGCAGTTCTTC. Translating it yields CASSRTTSGDYNEQFF.

The chain joins TRBV5-1 to TRBJ1-1, with 7 bases aligning to TRBD1. J was trimmed by 3 bases and V by 7 bases; bases with no gene match: 9. The CDR3 spans 14 residues. From germline, CDR1 is SGHRS and CDR2 YFSETQ. The CDR3 DNA reads TGCGCCAGCCGGACAGGTAATCTGGACACTGAAGCTTTCTTT. This encodes CASRTGNLDTEAFF.

V gene TRBV27 combines with J gene TRBJ2-7; D is perhaps TRBD1 (6 bases). V dropped 6 bases and J dropped 4 bases, with 16 bases sitting between them. The CDR3 has 14 residues. Germline assignment: CDR1 MNHEY and CDR2 SMNVEV (reference sequence). CDR3 nucleotide sequence: TGTGCCAGCAGATCAGGGGTGCCATGGTACGAGCAGTACTTC. This gives the protein CASRSGVPWYEQYF.

The rearrangement links TRBV9 to TRBJ1-2, with TRBD1 matching over 9 bases. Unmatched junction bases numbered 8, after V lost 1 base and J lost 4 bases. This CDR3 is 16 amino acids long. Germline lookup yields CDR1 SGDLS and CDR2 YYNGEE. The CDR3 spells CASSVTGQGGSYGYTF. The CDR3 region has the DNA TGTGCCAGCAGCGTAACGGGACAGGGCGGCAGCTATGGCTACACCTTC.

The rearrangement links TRBV2 to TRBJ2-3; 7 bases align to TRBD2. Trimming took 4 bases from V and 2 from J; bases not matched to a gene: 3. CDR1 is SNHLY, CDR2 FYNNEI, per germline. The CDR3 loop spans 14 amino acids. The CDR3 nucleotides are TGTGCCAGCAGTGTGGGGAGGGTCACAGATACGCAGTATTTT. Residues: CASSVGRVTDTQYF.

This chain's CDR3 is CASRLRTSGSYEQYF. In DNA form, the CDR3 reads TGTGCCAGCAGACTTCGGACTAGCGGGAGCTACGAGCAGTACTTC. The chain combines TRBV2 with TRBJ2-7, with 13 nucleotides matching TRBD2. Trimming at V came to 6 bases and at J to 3 bases, leaving 5 bases not matched to a gene. Germline-derived CDR1 and CDR2 are SNHLY and FYNNEI. This CDR3 contains 15 residues.

CDR3 coding DNA: TGTGCCAGCAGCGTCGGGACAGGGGTTTTCTACGAGCAGTACTTC. Its protein is CASSVGTGVFYEQYF. The chain has TRBV5-6 and TRBJ2-5, with 10 bases lining up with TRBD1. The J call is in doubt because the DNA end fits TRBJ2-7 better. CDR1 is SGHDT and CDR2 is YYEEEE in the germline V gene. CDR3 length: 15 residues.

The count of this clone is one. The chain carries TRBV11-2 and TRBJ2-1, with TRBD2 matching over 8 bases. Germline trimming cut 3 bases from V and 7 bases from J; bases unmatched to any gene: 8. The CDR3 sequence is 15 residues long. CDR1 SGHAT and CDR2 FQNNGV come from the germline V gene. As DNA, the CDR3 is TGTGCCAGCAGCTTTCCAGCGGGAGAACTAAATGAGCAGTTCTTC. Translating gives CASSFPAGELNEQFF. Based on the CDR3 plus reference TRBV11-2 and TRBJ2-1, the full variable domain is EAGVAQSPRYKIIEKRQSVAFWCNPISGHATLYWYQQILGQGPKLLIQFQNNGVVDDSQLPKDRFSAERLKGVDSTLKIQPAKLEDSAVYLCASSFPAGELNEQFFGPGTRLTVL.

The chain combines TRBV4-3 with TRBJ2-2, with 7 bases matching TRBD2. Germline CDR1 and CDR2: LGHNA and YSLEER. The CDR3 runs 16 residues. Trimming removed 0 bases from V and 3 bases from J; junction bases left unmatched: 4. The CDR3 region is CASSQDGTTDTGELFF. In nucleotides, the CDR3 is TGCGCCAGCAGCCAAGACGGGACTACCGACACCGGGGAGCTGTTTTTT.

This clone was observed once. This chain uses TRBV30 with TRBJ2-7; 8 bases line up with TRBD1. CDR3 length: 13 residues. V dropped 2 bases and J dropped 3; count of bases not matched to a gene: 3. Germline V gene data show CDR1 as GTSNPN and CDR2 as SVGIG (reference sequence). In DNA, the CDR3 is TGTGCCTGGAGTCTTACAGGGGGCTACGAGCAGTACTTC. It codes for CAWSLTGGYEQYF.

The chain couples TRBV11-2 to TRBJ2-1, with a weak D call TRBD2 (5 bases). The ends were cut back, 5 bases at V and 8 bases at J, with 16 bases in the middle. The length of the CDR3 is 14 residues. Germline CDR1 reads SGHAT; CDR2 reads FQNNGV. The CDR3 nucleotides are TGTGCCAGCAGCCCCGGAGGTCTCGCGTATGAGCAGTTCTTC. Encoded protein: CASSPGGLAYEQFF.

The V gene is TRBV7-4, the J gene TRBJ1-3, with no clear D. Trimming pared 5 bases from V and 0 bases from J, leaving 8 bases between. CDR3 size: 14 residues. In germline, CDR1 is SGHVT, CDR2 SQSDAQ. For the CDR3, the DNA is TGTGCCAGCAGCCCGGGGAACTCTGGAAACACCATATATTTT. Its translation: CASSPGNSGNTIYF.

V is TRBV27 and J is TRBJ2-1; TRBD2 aligns across 13 bases. This CDR3 is built from 15 residues. V trimming: 4 bases; J trimming: 9 bases; junction bases outside the gene matches: 6. Germline CDR1 is MNHEY and CDR2 is SMNVEV (reference sequence). For the CDR3, the DNA is TGTGCCAGCAGTTCCACTAGCGGGAGGGCCTCTGAGCAGTTCTTC. Translated, it gives CASSSTSGRASEQFF.

The chain links TRBV10-3 to TRBJ2-1; D remains ambiguous. The CDR3 contains 13 residues. From germline, CDR1 is ENHRY and CDR2 SYGVKD. With 6 bases removed from V and 2 bases from J, the gap between germline ends came to 8 bases. The CDR3 here is CAISPEAYNEQFF. The CDR3 coding sequence is TGTGCCATCAGCCCCGAGGCCTACAATGAGCAGTTCTTC.

V and J are TRBV29-1 and TRBJ1-3; a weak D match, TRBD1 (6 bases). The ends were cut back, 0 bases at V and 0 bases at J, with 6 bases in the middle. This CDR3 spans 14 amino acids. The germline V gene encodes CDR1 SQVTM and CDR2 ANQGSEA. This CDR3 is CSVEEGGSGNTIYF. The CDR3 DNA sequence: TGCAGCGTTGAAGAAGGGGGCTCTGGAAACACCATATATTTT.

CDR3 in DNA: TGTGCCTGGAGTGCGACAGGTTTTTCTGGAAACACCATATATTTT. Its translation is CAWSATGFSGNTIYF. J is TRBJ1-3 and V is TRBV30, with a tentative D call TRBD1 (6 bases). Germline V gene lookup returns CDR1 GTSNPN and CDR2 SVGIG (reference sequence). The CDR3 spans 15 residues. Trimming shortened V by 1 base and J by 1 base, and 11 bases separated the two germline ends.

With regard to this clone: A junction boundary mismatches the germline segment, possibly from a read error. Other nucleotide sequences from this sample produce the same CDR3. The gene calls are TRBV5-1 and TRBJ2-1, with TRBD2 identical over 7 bases. The germline CDR1 and CDR2 sequences are SGHRS and YFSETQ. The CDR3 loop spans 17 amino acids. CDR3 coding DNA: TGCGCCAGCAGCTGGATGCCGAGGACTAGTGCGAGCAATGAACAGTTCTTC. Translated, it gives CASSWMPRTSASNEQFF.

The V call is TRBV7-2, the J call TRBJ2-7, with TRBD1 identical over 9 bases. The length of the CDR3 is 15 residues. Germline trimming cut 0 bases from V and 2 bases from J; bases unmatched to any gene: 2. CDR1 is SGHTA, CDR2 FQGNSA, per germline. CDR3 region: CASSLAGDRAYEQYF. As DNA, the CDR3 is TGTGCCAGCAGCTTAGCGGGGGACAGGGCCTACGAGCAGTACTTC.

In its sample, this clone was seen a few times. The chain recombines TRBV6-1 with TRBJ2-5, with a tentative D call TRBD2 (5 bases). The DNA matches TRBJ2-7 better at its end, which makes the J call doubtful. This CDR3 region has 12 residues. Germline lookup yields CDR1 MNHNS and CDR2 SASEGT. CDR3: CASSPSHLEQYF. The CDR3 bases are TGTGCCAGCAGCCCTAGCCACCTCGAGCAGTACTTC.

The chain is built from TRBV5-1 and TRBJ2-3; 10 bases are shared with TRBD2. Losses at the gene ends were 2 bases for V and 1 base for J; bases not matched to a gene: 4. The V gene's germline CDR1 is SGHRS and CDR2 YFSETQ. This CDR3 comprises 16 residues. CDR3 coding DNA: TGCGCCAGCAGCTTCACTAGCGGGATGGGCACAGATACGCAGTATTTT. It codes for CASSFTSGMGTDTQYF.

The chain joins TRBV7-9 to TRBJ2-5; 8 bases line up with TRBD1. The J call may be wrong; the DNA end is better matched by TRBJ2-7. CDR1 and CDR2 (germline): SEHNR, FQNEAQ (reference sequence). The CDR3 contains 14 residues. For the CDR3, the DNA is TGTGCCAGCAGCTGGCAGGGGGCTAGGAACGAGCAGTACTTC. Translating gives CASSWQGARNEQYF.

The genes are TRBV28 and TRBJ1-2; no firm D call. The CDR3 is made up of 14 amino acids. Deletions cut 7 bases from V and 4 bases from J, with 16 bases between. Germline loops: CDR1 MDHEN, CDR2 SYDVKM. CDR3 DNA: TGTGCCAGCACCCCCTTGGGCAACAGCTATGGCTACACCTTC. This translates into CASTPLGNSYGYTF.

The CDR3 coding sequence is TGCGCCAGCAGGCGGGGGCGCCTTGAGACCCAGTACTTC. Protein: CASRRGRLETQYF. This chain joins TRBV10-1 and TRBJ2-5; possibly TRBD2 for D (7 bases). CDR1 and CDR2 from the germline V gene are WNHNN and SYGVQD (reference sequence). V lost 6 bases to trimming and J lost 5 bases, with 13 bases between them. CDR3 length equals 13 residues.

In its sample, this clone was seen a few times. This chain links TRBV5-8 with TRBJ1-2, with D possibly being TRBD1 (5 bases). Looked up from germline, CDR1 is SGHTS and CDR2 is YDEGEE. V lost 3 bases to trimming and J lost 5 bases, with 23 bases between them. The CDR3 contains 17 residues. The CDR3 nucleotides read TGTGCCAGCAGCTACACAGGAGCCGCCGCGGAGGGTTATGGCTACACCTTC. It encodes CASSYTGAAAEGYGYTF.